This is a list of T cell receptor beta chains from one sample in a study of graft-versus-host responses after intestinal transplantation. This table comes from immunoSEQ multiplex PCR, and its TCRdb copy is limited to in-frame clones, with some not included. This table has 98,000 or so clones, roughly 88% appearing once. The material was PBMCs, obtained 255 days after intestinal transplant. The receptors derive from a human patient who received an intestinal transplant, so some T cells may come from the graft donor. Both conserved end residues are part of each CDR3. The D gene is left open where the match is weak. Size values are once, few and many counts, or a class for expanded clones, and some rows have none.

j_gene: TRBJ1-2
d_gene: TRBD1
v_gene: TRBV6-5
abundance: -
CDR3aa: CASSFGTGNGYTF
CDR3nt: TGTGCCAGCAGTTTTGGGACAGGGAACGGCTACACCTTC

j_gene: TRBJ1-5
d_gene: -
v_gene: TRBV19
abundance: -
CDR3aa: CASSITGSNQPQHF
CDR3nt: TGTGCCAGTAGTATTACGGGTAGCAATCAGCCCCAGCATTTT

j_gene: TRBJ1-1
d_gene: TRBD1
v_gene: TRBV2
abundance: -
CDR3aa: CASRALDRGTEAFF
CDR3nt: TGTGCCAGCAGGGCCCTCGACAGGGGGACTGAAGCTTTCTTT

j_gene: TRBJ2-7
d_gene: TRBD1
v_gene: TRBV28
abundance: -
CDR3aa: CASSSPGQGTWNEQYF
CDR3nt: TGTGCCAGCAGTTCCCCGGGACAGGGGACTTGGAACGAGCAGTACTTC

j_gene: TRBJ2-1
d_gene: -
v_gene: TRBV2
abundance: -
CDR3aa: CASGDRSSYNEQFF
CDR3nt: TGTGCCAGCGGAGATCGAAGCTCCTACAATGAGCAGTTCTTC

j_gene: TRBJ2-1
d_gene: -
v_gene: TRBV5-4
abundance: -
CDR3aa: CASSRSGASGYNEQFF
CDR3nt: TGTGCCAGCAGCCGGTCGGGGGCTAGCGGATACAATGAGCAGTTCTTC

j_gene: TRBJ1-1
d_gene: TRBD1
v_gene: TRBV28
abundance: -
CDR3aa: CASSLGDRANTEAFF
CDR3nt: TGTGCCAGCAGTTTAGGGGACAGGGCGAACACTGAAGCTTTCTTT

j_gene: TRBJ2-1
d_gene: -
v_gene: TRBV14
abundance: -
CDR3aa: CASSQELGSNEQFF
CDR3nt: TGTGCCAGCAGCCAAGAGCTGGGGTCCAATGAGCAGTTCTTC

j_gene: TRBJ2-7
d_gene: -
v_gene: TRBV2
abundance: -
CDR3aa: CASSEAGAAGYEQYF
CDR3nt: TGTGCCAGCAGTGAAGCCGGGGCCGCCGGGTACGAGCAGTACTTC

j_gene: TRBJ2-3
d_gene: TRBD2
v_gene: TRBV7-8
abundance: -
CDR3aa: CASSLPAGVRVDTQYF
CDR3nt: TGTGCCAGCAGCTTACCCGCGGGGGTGCGTGTAGATACGCAGTATTTT

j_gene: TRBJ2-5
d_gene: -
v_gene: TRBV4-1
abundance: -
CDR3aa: CASIGSGQETQYF
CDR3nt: TGCGCCAGCATTGGTTCGGGTCAAGAGACCCAGTACTTC

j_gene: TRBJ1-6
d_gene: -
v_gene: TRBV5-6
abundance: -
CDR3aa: CASSLGHLSYNSPLHF
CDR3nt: TGTGCCAGCAGCTTGGGGCACCTCTCCTATAATTCACCCCTCCACTTT

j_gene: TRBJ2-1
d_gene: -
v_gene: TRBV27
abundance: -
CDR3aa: CASSSGANEQFF
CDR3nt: TGTGCCAGCAGTTCTGGAGCCAATGAGCAGTTCTTC

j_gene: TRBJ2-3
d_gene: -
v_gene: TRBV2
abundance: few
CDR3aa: CASSLEGRGYLSTDTQYF
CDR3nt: TGTGCCAGCAGTCTGGAGGGGCGGGGCTACCTTAGCACAGATACGCAGTATTTT

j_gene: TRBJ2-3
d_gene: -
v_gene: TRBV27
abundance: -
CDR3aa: CASSLGPSTDTQYF
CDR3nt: TGTGCCAGCAGTTTAGGCCCTAGCACAGATACGCAGTATTTT

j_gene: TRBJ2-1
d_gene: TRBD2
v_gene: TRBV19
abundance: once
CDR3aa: CASSIQRGLSYNEQFF
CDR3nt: TGTGCCAGTAGTATCCAGCGGGGCCTCTCCTACAATGAGCAGTTCTTC

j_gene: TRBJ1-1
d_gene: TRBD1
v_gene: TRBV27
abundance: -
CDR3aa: CASSLRLRATGGRPPEAFF
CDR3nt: TGTGCCAGCAGTTTGAGGCTCCGCGCGACAGGGGGCCGGCCGCCTGAAGCTTTCTTT

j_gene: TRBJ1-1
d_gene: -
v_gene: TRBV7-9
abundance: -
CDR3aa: CASSASDATEAFF
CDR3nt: TGTGCCAGCAGCGCCTCGGATGCCACTGAAGCTTTCTTT

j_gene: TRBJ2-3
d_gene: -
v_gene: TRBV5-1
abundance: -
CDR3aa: CASSFGTGSTDTQYF
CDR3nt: TGCGCCAGCAGCTTTGGAACAGGGTCGACAGATACGCAGTATTTT

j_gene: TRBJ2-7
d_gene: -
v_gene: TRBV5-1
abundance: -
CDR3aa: CASSRQAGYEQYF
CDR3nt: TGCGCCAGCAGTCGGCAGGCGGGCTACGAGCAGTACTTC

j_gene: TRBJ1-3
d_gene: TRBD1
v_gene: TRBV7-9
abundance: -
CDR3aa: CASSLEGTEGNTIYF
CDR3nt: TGTGCCAGCAGCTTAGAAGGGACAGAGGGAAACACCATATATTTT

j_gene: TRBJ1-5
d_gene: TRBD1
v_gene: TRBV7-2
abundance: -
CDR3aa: CASSLGQPNQPQHF
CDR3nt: TGTGCCAGCAGCCTGGGACAGCCCAATCAGCCCCAGCATTTT

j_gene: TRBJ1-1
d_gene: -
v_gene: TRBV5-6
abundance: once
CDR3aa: CASSLEQVEAFF
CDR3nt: TGTGCCAGCAGCTTGGAACAGGTTGAAGCTTTCTTT

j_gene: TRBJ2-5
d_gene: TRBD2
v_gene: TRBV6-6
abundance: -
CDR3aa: CASSYGSGGLQETQYF
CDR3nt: TGTGCCAGCAGTTATGGGAGCGGGGGGCTCCAAGAGACCCAGTACTTC

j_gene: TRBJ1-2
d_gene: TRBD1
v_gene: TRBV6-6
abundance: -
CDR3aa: CASSYSNGRGTYGYTF
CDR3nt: TGTGCCAGCAGTTACTCCAATGGCAGGGGGACCTATGGCTACACCTTC

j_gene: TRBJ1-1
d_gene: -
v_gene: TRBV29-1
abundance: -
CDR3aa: CSVPEGEAFF
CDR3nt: TGCAGCGTCCCGGAGGGGGAAGCTTTCTTT

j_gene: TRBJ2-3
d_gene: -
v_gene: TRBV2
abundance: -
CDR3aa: CASRGWTDTQYF
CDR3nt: TGTGCCAGCAGGGGGTGGACAGATACGCAGTATTTT

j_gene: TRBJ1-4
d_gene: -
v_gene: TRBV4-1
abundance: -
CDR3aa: CASSPGITNEKLFF
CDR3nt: TGCGCCAGCAGCCCCGGAATCACTAATGAAAAACTGTTTTTT

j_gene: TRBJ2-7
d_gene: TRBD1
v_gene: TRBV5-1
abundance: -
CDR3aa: CASSSGTGSYEQYF
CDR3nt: TGCGCCAGCAGCTCCGGGACAGGTTCCTACGAGCAGTACTTC

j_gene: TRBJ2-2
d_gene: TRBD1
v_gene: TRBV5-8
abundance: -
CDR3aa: CASSLGTGDTYYTGELFF
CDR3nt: TGTGCCAGCAGCTTGGGGACAGGGGACACCTACTACACCGGGGAGCTGTTTTTT

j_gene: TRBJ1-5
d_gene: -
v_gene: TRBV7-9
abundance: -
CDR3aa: CASSLAGEGNQPQHF
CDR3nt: TGTGCCAGCAGCTTAGCGGGGGAGGGCAATCAGCCCCAGCATTTT

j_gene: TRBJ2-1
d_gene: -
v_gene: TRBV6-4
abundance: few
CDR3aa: CASSPTSYNEQFF
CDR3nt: TGTGCCAGCAGTCCTACTAGCTACAATGAGCAGTTCTTC

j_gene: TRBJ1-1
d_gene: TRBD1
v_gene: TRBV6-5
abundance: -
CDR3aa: CASSRGQGAEAAFF
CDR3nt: TGTGCCAGCAGTCGCGGACAGGGGGCGGAGGCAGCTTTCTTT

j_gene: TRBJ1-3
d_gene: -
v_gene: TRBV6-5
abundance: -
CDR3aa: CATRGRFSGNTIYF
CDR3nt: TGTGCCACCCGAGGACGGTTCTCTGGAAACACCATATATTTT

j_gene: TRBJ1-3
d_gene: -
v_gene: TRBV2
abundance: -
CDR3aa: CASRLEGNTIYF
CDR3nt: TGTGCCAGCCGATTAGAAGGAAACACCATATATTTT

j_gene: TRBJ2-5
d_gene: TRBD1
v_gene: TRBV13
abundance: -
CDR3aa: CASSHKQGAKQETQYF
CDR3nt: TGTGCCAGCAGCCATAAACAGGGGGCGAAACAAGAGACCCAGTACTTC

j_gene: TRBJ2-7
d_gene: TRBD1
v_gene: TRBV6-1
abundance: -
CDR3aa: CASTSTGGQYEQYF
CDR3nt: TGTGCCAGCACCTCGACAGGGGGACAATACGAGCAGTACTTC

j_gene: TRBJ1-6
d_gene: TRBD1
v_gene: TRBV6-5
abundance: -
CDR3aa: CASSSHQGVNSPLHF
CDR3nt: TGTGCCAGCAGTTCCCACCAGGGGGTTAATTCACCCCTCCACTTT

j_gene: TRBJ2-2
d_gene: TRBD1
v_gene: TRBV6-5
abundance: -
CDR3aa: CASSYDRVTGELFF
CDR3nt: TGTGCCAGCAGTTACGACAGGGTGACCGGGGAGCTGTTTTTT

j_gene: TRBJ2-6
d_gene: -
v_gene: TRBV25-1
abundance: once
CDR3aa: CASSTGSGANVLTF
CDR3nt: TGTGCCAGCAGTACCGGATCTGGGGCCAACGTCCTGACTTTC

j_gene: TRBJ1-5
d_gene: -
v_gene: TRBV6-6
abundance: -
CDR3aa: CASSHHRQNQPQHF
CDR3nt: TGTGCCAGCAGCCATCACAGACAGAATCAGCCCCAGCATTTT